The clone carrying this T cell receptor (beta chain) was recorded only once. Different DNA sequences within this sample yield the same CDR3. This CDR3 contains 14 residues. Germline CDR1 SGHRS, CDR2 YFSETQ. Deletions cut 3 bases from V and 2 bases from J, with 8 bases between. This record belongs to a study of shared clonotypes between healthy human individuals. Division of CD4+ cells produced a CD45RA+ naive subset and a CD45RA-negative memory subset. Assay used: immunoSEQ multiplex PCR; TCRdb lists only in-frame clones, some missing. The sample lists a few million clones; 85% to 95% were seen once. The sample taken for sequencing was naive CD4+ T cells from PBMCs. Subset reported: CD45RA+ positively selected. The rearrangement joins TRBV5-1 to TRBJ2-2; D might be TRBD1 (6 bases). The source of this sequence is a man between 18 and 35 years old in good health. Some clones in this sample may be carry-over from other donors' samples. CDR3: CASSSTGNTGELFF. For the CDR3, the DNA is TGCGCCAGCAGCTCGACAGGCAACACCGGGGAGCTGTTTTTT. The whole variable domain, remainder taken from reference TRBV5-1 and TRBJ2-2, is KAGVTQTPRYLIKTRGQQVTLSCSPISGHRSVSWYQQTPGQGLQFLFEYFSETQRNKGNFPGRFSGRQFSNSRSEMNVSTLELGDSALYLCASSSTGNTGELFFGEGSRLTVL.